Each of the 19 T cell receptor beta chains below was sequenced from the same sample in a study of human versus mouse CDR3 diversity and MHC coevolution. Repertoires were generated with immunoSEQ multiplex PCR, while TCRdb's copy carries only in-frame clones and drops some. Among more than 55,000 clones, about 94% were seen once, and the ten largest hold 18%. The sequencing sample was made of naive CD4+ T cells from blood. The subset: CD45RO-negative CD62L-positive naive CD4 T cells. These receptors originate from a person between 60 and 69 years old in good health.

The chain recombines TRBV4-2 with TRBJ2-1, with D possibly TRBD2 on 5 matching bases. Germline V lookup: CDR1 LGHNA, CDR2 YNFKEQ. Trimming removed 4 bases from V and 3 bases from J, with 13 bases in between. There are 15 residues in the CDR3. Written as DNA, the CDR3 is TGTGCCAGCAGCCCACGTCCTAGCAGCTACAATGAGCAGTTCTTC. Protein: CASSPRPSSYNEQFF.

The J gene is TRBJ1-1, the V gene TRBV29-1; TRBD1 might be the D (5 bases). The germline gives CDR1 SQVTM, CDR2 ANQGSEA. V lost 3 bases to trimming and J lost 0 bases, with 8 bases between them. CDR3 size: 13 residues. In nucleotides, the CDR3 is TGCAGCGTTGAGGGGACTGTGAACACTGAAGCTTTCTTT. Its protein product is CSVEGTVNTEAFF.

The chain couples TRBV19 to TRBJ1-2, with 10 bases aligning to TRBD1. Germline CDR1 is LNHDA and CDR2 is SQIVND (reference sequence). CDR3 length: 16 residues. V lost 5 bases and J lost 4; bases outside the gene matches: 10. The CDR3 DNA reads TGTGCCAGTAGTCCAATCAGGACAGGGGGAGGCTATGGCTACACCTTC. Protein: CASSPIRTGGGYGYTF.

V gene TRBV5-6 combines with J gene TRBJ2-5; 7 bases line up with TRBD1. This CDR3 comprises 15 residues. V lost 2 bases and J lost 5; bases outside the gene matches: 9. Germline CDR1 and CDR2: SGHDT and YYEEEE. CDR3: CASSLKTGTEETQYF. As DNA, the CDR3 is TGTGCCAGCAGCTTAAAAACCGGGACAGAGGAGACCCAGTACTTC.

The chain links TRBV30 to TRBJ2-1, with TRBD2 identical over 12 bases. The CDR3 contains 17 residues. Unmatched junction bases numbered 6, after V lost 3 bases and J lost 0 bases. Germline V lookup: CDR1 GTSNPN, CDR2 SVGIG (reference sequence). The CDR3 reads CAWSGSTSGSSYNEQFF. Written as DNA, the CDR3 is TGTGCCTGGAGCGGGTCGACTAGCGGGAGCTCCTACAATGAGCAGTTCTTC.

The chain has TRBV25-1 and TRBJ2-2, with D possibly matching TRBD1 (5 bases). Germline CDR1 and CDR2: MGHDK and SYGVNS. Trimming removed 4 bases from V and 1 base from J, with 7 bases in between. The CDR3 runs to 14 residues. CDR3 coding DNA: TGTGCCAGCAGTGCGCAGGGGAACACCGGGGAGCTGTTTTTT. Translation: CASSAQGNTGELFF. The whole variable domain, remainder taken from reference TRBV25-1 and TRBJ2-2, is EADIYQTPRYLVIGTGKKITLECSQTMGHDKMYWYQQDPGMELHLIHYSYGVNSTEKGDLSSESTVSRIRTEHFPLTLESARPSHTSQYLCASSAQGNTGELFFGEGSRLTVL.

This clone has only one observation. The chain joins TRBV5-1 to TRBJ2-5, with 12 bases that match TRBD2. The CDR3 loop spans 15 amino acids. Unmatched junction bases numbered 3, after V lost 2 bases and J lost 4 bases. CDR1 and CDR2 from the germline V gene are SGHRS and YFSETQ. The CDR3 DNA sequence: TGCGCCAGCAGCTTTCTAGCGGGAGGGGGAGAGACCCAGTACTTC. This sequence encodes CASSFLAGGGETQYF. Complete variable domain (other parts from reference TRBV5-1 and TRBJ2-5): KAGVTQTPRYLIKTRGQQVTLSCSPISGHRSVSWYQQTPGQGLQFLFEYFSETQRNKGNFPGRFSGRQFSNSRSEMNVSTLELGDSALYLCASSFLAGGGETQYFGPGTRLLVL.

This chain joins TRBV14 and TRBJ2-7, with a weak D call TRBD2 (5 bases). The V end lost 5 bases, the J end lost 6 bases, and 17 bases lay between the germline ends. The CDR3 extends over 14 amino acids. Germline V lookup: CDR1 SGHDN, CDR2 FVKESK. The CDR3: CASSARTQTPEQYF. The CDR3 region has the DNA TGTGCCAGCAGCGCCCGGACTCAGACACCCGAGCAGTACTTC. Full variable domain (missing parts from reference TRBV14 and TRBJ2-7): EAGVTQFPSHSVIEKGQTVTLRCDPISGHDNLYWYRRVMGKEIKFLLHFVKESKQDESGMPNNRFLAERTGGTYSTLKVQPAELEDSGVYFCASSARTQTPEQYFGPGTRLTVT.

This chain joins TRBV5-1 and TRBJ1-3; D is possibly TRBD1 (5 bases). Germline CDR1 and CDR2: SGHRS and YFSETQ. V was pared by 5 bases and J by 0 bases, with 9 bases between. This CDR3 region has 14 residues. CDR3 sequence (DNA): TGCGCCAGCAGTAAGGACATCTCTGGAAACACCATATATTTT. Residues: CASSKDISGNTIYF.

The chain has TRBV7-2 and TRBJ2-5, with TRBD2 matching 13 bases. With V trimmed by 5 bases and J by 4 bases, 7 bases remained unmatched. The CDR3 is 16 amino acids. Germline V lookup: CDR1 SGHTA, CDR2 FQGNSA. CDR3 amino acids: CASSPRLAGGGETQYF. CDR3 nucleotides: TGTGCCAGCAGCCCACGACTAGCGGGAGGAGGAGAGACCCAGTACTTC.

The chain employs TRBV5-1 and TRBJ2-7; 10 nucleotides line up with TRBD1. This CDR3 contains 15 residues. Germline CDR1 is SGHRS and CDR2 is YFSETQ. V shed 0 bases, J shed 5 bases, and the junction held 5 bases outside the gene matches. CDR3 amino acids: CASSLVGTGENEQYF. The DNA for the CDR3 is TGCGCCAGCAGCTTGGTAGGGACAGGGGAGAACGAGCAGTACTTC.

The rearrangement links TRBV29-1 to TRBJ2-7, with a possible D match to TRBD2 (6 bases). Germline CDR1 SQVTM, CDR2 ANQGSEA. The V and J ends lost 6 bases and 5 bases respectively, with 20 bases between them. The CDR3 has 14 residues. CDR3 bases: TGCAGCGTCGTGGTCGGGCTAGCGTCGAACGAGCAGTACTTC. Its protein product is CSVVVGLASNEQYF.

The chain couples TRBV7-2 to TRBJ2-6; 15 nucleotides align to TRBD2. This CDR3 has 19 residues. CDR1 SGHTA and CDR2 FQGNSA come from the germline V gene. Trimming cost V 7 bases and J 2 bases; bases outside gene matches: 9. CDR3: CASTRGLAGGEAGANVLTF. The CDR3 DNA reads as TGTGCCAGCACCCGGGGACTAGCGGGAGGTGAGGCTGGGGCCAACGTCCTGACTTTC.

The chain uses TRBV5-1 and TRBJ2-7, with 7 nucleotides matching TRBD2. Per germline, CDR1 SGHRS and CDR2 YFSETQ. Germline trimming cut 0 bases from V and 2 bases from J; bases unmatched to any gene: 11. CDR3 size: 17 residues. The DNA for the CDR3 is TGCGCCAGCAGCTTGGCCTCTAGCGGAGGGGTTCCCTACGAGCAGTACTTC. It codes for CASSLASSGGVPYEQYF. The full variable domain, in which reference TRBV5-1 and TRBJ2-7 provide the parts outside the CDR3, is KAGVTQTPRYLIKTRGQQVTLSCSPISGHRSVSWYQQTPGQGLQFLFEYFSETQRNKGNFPGRFSGRQFSNSRSEMNVSTLELGDSALYLCASSLASSGGVPYEQYFGPGTRLTVT.

The rearrangement uses TRBV15 and TRBJ2-3, with 7 bases aligning to TRBD2. This CDR3 comprises 15 residues. The V gene end was trimmed by 3 bases and the J gene end by 2 bases; junction bases not matched to a gene: 5. Germline V gives CDR1 LNHNV, CDR2 YYDKDF (reference sequence). The CDR3 protein is CATSSRDYNTDTQYF. DNA of the CDR3: TGTGCCACCAGCAGCCGGGACTACAACACAGATACGCAGTATTTT.

The rearrangement joins TRBV7-2 to TRBJ2-1; 7 positions match TRBD2. CDR1 SGHTA and CDR2 FQGNSA come from the germline V gene. CDR3 size: 15 residues. Trimming took 5 bases from V and 0 from J; bases not matched to a gene: 4. The CDR3 bases are TGTGCCAGCAGCCCTCAGCGGGACTCCTACAATGAGCAGTTCTTC. This sequence encodes CASSPQRDSYNEQFF.

The rearrangement links TRBV2 to TRBJ1-5, with TRBD1 matching 8 bases. Germline CDR1 and CDR2: SNHLY and FYNNEI. J gave up 3 bases and V 8 bases, and 9 bases lay outside the gene matches. CDR3 length: 15 residues. The CDR3 protein is CASGAGGWHNQPQHF. In nucleotides, the CDR3 is TGTGCCAGCGGAGCAGGGGGCTGGCACAATCAGCCCCAGCATTTT.

The chain couples TRBV5-4 to TRBJ2-6; D ambiguous. The length of the CDR3 is 15 residues. V was pared by 3 bases and J by 2 bases, with 9 bases between. Germline V gene sequence: CDR1 SGHNT, CDR2 YYREEE (reference sequence). The CDR3 loop reads CASSSTGAGANVLTF. In DNA form, the CDR3 reads TGTGCCAGCAGCTCCACCGGAGCTGGGGCCAACGTCCTGACTTTC.

This chain uses TRBV9 with TRBJ2-3, with 8 nucleotides matching TRBD2. This CDR3 is 16 amino acids long. V lost 0 bases to trimming and J lost 6 bases; unmatched junction nucleotides: 9. In germline, CDR1 is SGDLS, CDR2 YYNGEE. CDR3 nucleotides: TGTGCCAGCAGCGTAGGCGGCGGGAGGTCCGCGGATACGCAGTATTTT. This gives the protein CASSVGGGRSADTQYF.